This T cell receptor (beta chain) was retrieved from a study of blood T cell repertoires in COVID-19. About the study: The United States, Italy and Spain supplied acute and convalescent COVID-19 samples. In each case, the material was cDNA or gDNA derived from T cells, B-cell-depleted T cells, or PBMCs.

Germline CDR1 is KGHSH and CDR2 is LQKENI. This CDR3 comprises 14 residues. The junction had 10 bases not matched to a gene; V was cut back by 2 bases and J by 10 bases. Authors' methods: Reference gene primer amplification gave nucleated cell count estimates. Measured with immunoSEQ multiplex PCR; TCRdb has only the in-frame clones, and not every one. V and J calls and clone size follow that table, whereas D and trimming were derived from the DNA. The sample lists 200,000 to 250,000 clones, about 80% seen once, with approximately 2.5% in the top ten. The source is a woman in her sixties with acute or convalescent COVID-19. Sequenced input: peripheral blood. The chain combines TRBV18 with TRBJ1-1; 7 bases line up with TRBD1. The CDR3 DNA is TGTGCCAGCTCACCAGGGTTCTCTGGACAGGCAGCTTTCTTT. Protein: CASSPGFSGQAAFF.